This note documents a single TCR beta chain sequence. CDR3 length: 11 residues. Germline V gene data show CDR1 as MDHEN and CDR2 as SYDVKM. Trimming took off 2 bases at V and 5 bases at J, with 3 bases between the two ends. TCRdb's table, derived via immunoSEQ multiplex PCR, lists solely in-frame clones and lacks some. The table has about 140,000 clones, about 87% seen once; the top ten hold roughly 2.5%. These data come from a study of blood T cell repertoires in COVID-19. Those enrolled in Seattle joined during active infection and were followed longitudinally afterward. The sample consisted of peripheral blood. The TCR originated in a human donor with COVID-19, enrolled during active disease. The donor label of this sample is uncertain. This chain uses TRBV28 with TRBJ1-1; D call uncertain. This chain's CDR3 is CASSLRTEAFF. CDR3 coding DNA: TGTGCCAGCAGTTTACGGACTGAAGCTTTCTTT.